A selection of T cell receptor beta chains follows, all from one sample in a study of T-cell reconstitution after alpha-beta-depleted transplantation in children. TCRdb passed the PCR reads through MiXCR, listing each CDR3 protein once. The sample contains just over 950,000 distinct CDR3 sequences, about 30% of which appear only once. Source: PBMCs, mostly from graft donor cells, taken 360 days after TCRalphabeta/CD19-depleted stem cell transplant. The source is a boy under two years old who had a stem cell transplant for SCID, so the T cells may come from the graft donor. Both conserved end residues are part of each CDR3. D genes are given only for firm matches. The size field is filled for only some rows; it gives once, few, many or a size class.

CDR3,DNA,V,length,size,D,J
CASSFALADTQYF,TGTGCCAGCAGCTTCGCCCTCGCAGATACGCAGTATTTT,TRBV7-2,13,few,.,TRBJ2-3
CASSLSTGSSVETQYF,TGTGCCAGCAGCCTCTCGACAGGGTCTTCAGTGGAGACCCAGTACTTC,TRBV5-8,16,few,TRBD1,TRBJ2-5
CASSLKSEGVRTEAFF,TGTGCCAGCAGCTTAAAATCCGAGGGCGTAAGGACTGAAGCTTTCTTT,TRBV11-1,16,.,.,TRBJ1-1
CSVNRAHEQFF,TGCAGCGTTAACAGGGCCCATGAGCAGTTCTTC,TRBV29-1,11,.,.,TRBJ2-1
CASSLADRAAGELFF,TGCGCCAGCAGCTTGGCCGACAGGGCCGCCGGGGAGCTGTTTTTT,TRBV5-1,15,.,TRBD1,TRBJ2-2
CASSLAPGAPGETQYF,TGCGCCAGCAGCTTGGCTCCAGGGGCGCCGGGGGAGACCCAGTACTTC,TRBV5-1,16,.,.,TRBJ2-5
CASSRTSGRTDTQYF,TGTGCCAGCAGCCGGACTAGCGGACGCACAGATACGCAGTATTTT,TRBV12-3/TRBV12-4,15,few,TRBD2,TRBJ2-3
CASSIGQTNTEAFF,TGTGCCAGCAGCATAGGACAGACGAACACTGAAGCTTTCTTT,TRBV5-5,14,.,.,TRBJ1-1
CASSQDVWETQYF,TGCGCCAGCAGCCAAGATGTTTGGGAGACCCAGTACTTC,TRBV4-1,13,.,.,TRBJ2-5
CASSRLGEQFF,TGTGCCAGCAGTCGACTAGGTGAGCAGTTCTTC,TRBV6-2/TRBV6-3,11,many,.,TRBJ2-1
CASSTVPGQGAADTQYF,TGCGCCAGCAGCACAGTTCCGGGACAGGGGGCAGCAGATACGCAGTATTTT,TRBV5-1,17,.,TRBD1,TRBJ2-3
CASEGTSGPQETQYF,TGTGCCAGCGAGGGGACTAGCGGACCCCAAGAGACCCAGTACTTC,TRBV2,15,.,TRBD2,TRBJ2-5
CASSPLPGPYEQYF,TGTGCCAGCAGTCCCCTCCCGGGACCCTACGAGCAGTACTTC,TRBV6-1,14,few,.,TRBJ2-7
CASSLSNTNTEAFF,TGTGCCAGCAGTTTAAGTAACACAAACACTGAAGCTTTCTTT,TRBV12-3/TRBV12-4,14,few,.,TRBJ1-1
CATSSVGGTTHEQYF,TGTGCCACCAGCAGTGTCGGGGGAACAACCCACGAGCAGTACTTC,TRBV15,15,few,.,TRBJ2-7
CASRGTGRTDTQYF,TGTGCCAGCAGGGGGACAGGACGCACAGATACGCAGTATTTT,TRBV5-4,14,.,TRBD1,TRBJ2-3
CASSKVFERGKETQYF,TGTGCCAGCAGCAAAGTGTTTGAGCGGGGAAAAGAGACCCAGTACTTC,TRBV21-1,16,.,.,TRBJ2-5
CASSLVRDEKLFF,TGTGCCAGCAGCTTAGTCCGGGATGAAAAACTGTTTTTT,TRBV11-2,13,few,.,TRBJ1-4
CASSLVADLHNEQFF,TGTGCCAGCAGCTTGGTAGCGGACCTTCACAATGAGCAGTTCTTC,TRBV5-6,15,few,.,TRBJ2-1
CSARDREDIRETQYF,TGCAGTGCTAGAGACCGAGAAGACATTCGGGAGACCCAGTACTTC,TRBV20-1,15,.,.,TRBJ2-5
CATNRGTDTYEQYF,TGTGCCACCAACAGGGGAACAGATACCTACGAGCAGTACTTC,TRBV15,14,few,TRBD1,TRBJ2-7
CASSLWKGKREQFF,TGTGCCAGCAGTTTATGGAAGGGGAAAAGGGAGCAGTTCTTC,TRBV28,14,many,.,TRBJ2-1
CSVVDLAGGYTF,TGCAGCGTTGTAGATCTTGCGGGTGGCTACACCTTC,TRBV29-1,12,.,.,TRBJ1-2
CASSQDIAGGLRDTQYF,TGCGCCAGCAGCCAAGATATTGCAGGGGGCCTACGGGATACGCAGTATTTT,TRBV4-3,17,.,TRBD1,TRBJ2-3
CASSWKVSYNEQFF,TGTGCCAGCAGTTGGAAAGTCTCCTACAATGAGCAGTTCTTC,TRBV6-5,14,.,.,TRBJ2-1
CAWSPRTYSYEQYF,TGTGCCTGGAGTCCGAGGACATATTCCTACGAGCAGTACTTC,TRBV30,14,.,.,TRBJ2-7
CASSRLFSGLETQYF,TGTGCCAGCAGCCGACTCTTTAGCGGTTTGGAGACCCAGTACTTC,TRBV6-1,15,.,.,TRBJ2-5
CASSYSPRNEQFF,TGTGCCAGCAGTTATTCCCCCCGCAATGAGCAGTTCTTC,TRBV27,13,.,.,TRBJ2-1
CANAGTGGDNEQFF,TGTGCCAACGCCGGGACAGGTGGAGACAATGAGCAGTTCTTC,TRBV6-2/TRBV6-3,14,few,TRBD1,TRBJ2-1
CASSPPTSGGETQYF,TGTGCCAGCAGCCCCCCGACTAGCGGAGGAGAGACCCAGTACTTC,TRBV3-1,15,.,TRBD2,TRBJ2-5
CASTLNGVETQYF,TGTGCCAGCACTCTGAATGGGGTCGAGACCCAGTACTTC,TRBV12-3/TRBV12-4,13,few,.,TRBJ2-5
CASSRRRSDEQYF,TGCGCCAGCAGTCGCCGGCGATCCGACGAGCAGTACTTC,TRBV4-3,13,once,.,TRBJ2-7
CASHTGAGEQFF,TGTGCCAGCCATACGGGCGCGGGTGAGCAGTTCTTC,TRBV6-2/TRBV6-3,12,few,.,TRBJ2-1
CSARRGGRRYEQYF,TGCAGTGCTAGACGGGGGGGGCGAAGATACGAGCAGTACTTC,TRBV20-1,14,.,TRBD2,TRBJ2-7
CASRTGGDAINEQFF,TGTGCCAGCAGAACAGGTGGGGACGCAATCAATGAGCAGTTCTTC,TRBV27,15,.,.,TRBJ2-1
CASSQLSMRGIRDTQYF,TGTGCCAGCAGCCAATTATCAATGCGGGGGATCCGGGATACGCAGTATTTT,TRBV3-1,17,few,TRBD2,TRBJ2-3
CASSLAESFGAQYF,TGTGCCAGCAGCTTAGCGGAGTCGTTCGGAGCCCAGTACTTC,TRBV7-2,14,.,.,TRBJ2-5
CASSLDRGRLRLYGYTF,TGTGCCAGCAGCTTGGACAGGGGGCGCTTACGGCTCTATGGCTACACCTTC,TRBV7-2,17,.,TRBD1,TRBJ1-2
CSARASGGVGEQFF,TGCAGTGCTAGGGCTAGCGGGGGGGTAGGAGAGCAGTTCTTC,TRBV20-1,14,.,TRBD2,TRBJ2-1
CASSLDGDIQYF,TGCGCCAGCAGCTTGGACGGGGACATTCAGTACTTC,TRBV5-1,12,.,.,TRBJ2-4
CASSWAQRFTGELFF,TGTGCCAGCAGCTGGGCTCAAAGGTTCACCGGGGAGCTGTTTTTT,TRBV5-5,15,.,.,TRBJ2-2
CASSLVLGQGLYEQYF,TGTGCCAGCAGCTTAGTGCTCGGACAAGGACTCTACGAGCAGTACTTC,TRBV7-9,16,few,.,TRBJ2-7
CATSDFRQGSTDTQYF,TGTGCCACCAGTGATTTTCGACAGGGAAGCACAGATACGCAGTATTTT,TRBV24-1,16,.,TRBD1,TRBJ2-3
CSALSAASYNEQFF,TGCAGTGCCCTCAGCGCGGCATCCTACAATGAGCAGTTCTTC,TRBV20-1,14,.,.,TRBJ2-1
CASSRSTSTTAGNEQFF,TGTGCCAGCAGCCGGAGTACTAGCACTACCGCGGGCAATGAGCAGTTCTTC,TRBV5-6,17,.,.,TRBJ2-1
CASTVARSFALEAFF,TGTGCCAGCACCGTTGCTCGGTCTTTTGCGCTTGAAGCTTTCTTT,TRBV5-5,15,.,.,TRBJ1-1